The rows below give T cell receptor beta chains drawn from one sample of a study of cytomegalovirus exposure and HLA in healthy donors. Produced via immunoSEQ multiplex PCR; TCRdb's table is partial and in-frame only. The sample records 200,000 or so clones, over 75% being singletons. Specimen: PBMCs. The source of these receptors is a girl younger than two in good health and CMV-seronegative. CDR3s include the opening cysteine and the closing phenylalanine or tryptophan. Each record gives: clone size, D gene, CDR3 length, J gene, V gene, CDR3 DNA, CDR3 protein. D genes are given only for firm matches. The size of a clone is reported for some rows only, either as once, few or many, or as a class for expanded clones.

>NA|NA|15|TRBJ1-5|TRBV2
TGTGCCAGCAGCCTAAACGGGGGGCGGGATCAGCCCCAGCATTTT
CASSLNGGRDQPQHF
>NA|TRBD2|16|TRBJ2-1|TRBV29-1
TGCAGCGTAACCGGGACTAGCGTTTCTTCCGTGGATGAGCAGTTCTTC
CSVTGTSVSSVDEQFF
>NA|TRBD1|18|TRBJ2-7|TRBV28
TGTGCCAGCAGTTTTTCTTTTATGGTTGGGACAGGTAACTACGAGCAGTACTTC
CASSFSFMVGTGNYEQYF
>once|TRBD1|17|TRBJ2-2|TRBV5-5
TGTGCCAGCAGCTTGGCCCTGATGGTACAGGGGGCCGGGGAGCTGTTTTTT
CASSLALMVQGAGELFF
>once|TRBD1|14|TRBJ1-6|TRBV7-9
TGTGCCAGCAGCGCCTACAGGGGCAGTTCACCCCTCCACTTT
CASSAYRGSSPLHF
>NA|NA|11|TRBJ2-7|TRBV7-9
TGTGCCAGCAGCCGCGAAGACGAGCAGTACTTC
CASSREDEQYF
>NA|TRBD2|17|TRBJ2-5|TRBV11-2
TGTGCCAGCAGCCCCCGGTTAGCGGGGGTCACACAAGAGACCCAGTACTTC
CASSPRLAGVTQETQYF
>NA|NA|17|TRBJ2-7|TRBV30
TGTGCCTGGAGTGCCTCTTGGCGTGAGCAAAGGGGCTACGAGCAGTACTTC
CAWSASWREQRGYEQYF
>NA|NA|15|TRBJ2-7|TRBV5-4
TGTGCCAGCAGCGTAGGGGCAGGGATGGCGGACGAGCAGTACTTC
CASSVGAGMADEQYF
>NA|NA|13|TRBJ2-3|TRBV5-4
TGTGCCAGCAGTTCGAGCAGCACAGATACGCAGTATTTT
CASSSSSTDTQYF
>NA|NA|14|TRBJ2-1|TRBV5-1
TGCGCCAGCAGCTTGGGCGGCTCCTACAATGAGCAGTTCTTC
CASSLGGSYNEQFF
>NA|TRBD2|17|TRBJ2-1|TRBV18
TGTGCCAGCTCACTTGGACTAGCGGGAGACGGGGACCGTGAGCAGTTCTTC
CASSLGLAGDGDREQFF
>NA|TRBD1|17|TRBJ1-5|TRBV5-1
TGCGCCAGCACATATCATGCCGGGACAGGTGACAATCAGCCCCAGCATTTT
CASTYHAGTGDNQPQHF
>NA|TRBD1|16|TRBJ2-7|TRBV4-1
TGCGCCAGCAGCCAAGGTCCCGGACAGGGTTCCTACGAGCAGTACTTC
CASSQGPGQGSYEQYF
>NA|TRBD2|18|TRBJ2-5|TRBV5-1
TGCGCCAGCAGCCGGGGAGGGCGGGGGGGCCGAGGTGAAGAGACCCAGTACTTC
CASSRGGRGGRGEETQYF
>NA|NA|13|TRBJ2-5|TRBV7-8
TGTGCCAGCAGCTTACTGGAGGGAGAGATCCAGTACTTC
CASSLLEGEIQYF
>NA|NA|16|TRBJ2-2|TRBV5-1
TGCGCCAGCAGCTTGGAGACGGGGGGCGCGACCGGGGAGCTGTTTTTT
CASSLETGGATGELFF
>NA|NA|13|TRBJ2-1|TRBV5-6
TGTGCCAGCAGCACCGGGACATCCAATGAGCAGTTCTTC
CASSTGTSNEQFF
>NA|NA|15|TRBJ1-6|TRBV25-1
TGTGCCAGCAGTGATTGGTCGGGAACGGCTTCACCCCTCCACTTT
CASSDWSGTASPLHF
>NA|NA|13|TRBJ1-1|TRBV7-9
TGTGCCAGCAGCTTAAGGCAGGGGTGGGAAGCTTTCTTT
CASSLRQGWEAFF
>NA|NA|15|TRBJ2-7|TRBV4-2
TGTGCCAGCAGCCAACCCGGGACACAGAGCTACGAGCAGTACTTC
CASSQPGTQSYEQYF
>NA|NA|14|TRBJ2-7|TRBV5-1
TGCGCCAGCAGCGGGACGGGCTCAGGGGAGGAGCAGTACTTC
CASSGTGSGEEQYF
>NA|TRBD1|14|TRBJ1-1|TRBV2
TGTGCCAGCAGTTTAGACAGGGGTACACTCGAAGCTTTCTTT
CASSLDRGTLEAFF
>NA|TRBD1|16|TRBJ2-5|TRBV9
TGTGCCAGCAACTTCGGGACAGGGGGTACACAAGAGACCCAGTACTTC
CASNFGTGGTQETQYF
>NA|NA|14|TRBJ1-6|TRBV5-4
TGTGCCAGCAGCGAAACAGGGCCGAATTCACCCCTCCACTTT
CASSETGPNSPLHF
>NA|TRBD1|15|TRBJ1-5|TRBV6-1
TGTGCCAGCCACCGCCTGACAGGGACGAATCAGCCCCAGCATTTT
CASHRLTGTNQPQHF
>NA|NA|16|TRBJ2-1|TRBV9
TGTGCCAGCAGCGTAGCGGAGGGACAGAGGAGCAATGAGCAGTTCTTC
CASSVAEGQRSNEQFF
>NA|NA|16|TRBJ1-1|TRBV5-1
TGCGCCAGCAGCTTGACACCGACGGGCAGGGAACTCGAAGCTTTCTTT
CASSLTPTGRELEAFF